The table lists the clone carrying this T cell receptor (beta chain) with a count of one. What it binds is not known. A read error may be the cause here, since a much bigger clone is one base away. Samples had at least 7 million PBMCs isolated from them. These data belong to a study of blood T cells in healthy people across ages. Study-wide results and caveats: It was held that the diversity estimates obtained from one million T cells were underestimates.

The germline gives CDR1 SGHDN, CDR2 FVKESK. The length of the CDR3 is 16 residues. Combining a sample-barcoded 5' primer with a J-beta primer mix, a second PCR ran for roughly 7 to 12 cycles. TCRdb analysed the 5' RACE reads with MiXCR anew, one entry per CDR3 protein. Among about 620,000 distinct CDR3 sequences listed, over 40% were seen once. The receptor was derived from a woman of 80 years or more in good health. Material: blood. V gene TRBV14 combines with J gene TRBJ2-3; possibly TRBD1 for D (7 bases). The CDR3 sequence is CAGSFVRLQGGDTQYF. For the CDR3, the DNA is TGTGCCGGCAGTTTTGTACGGCTTCAGGGGGGAGATACGCAGTATTTT.